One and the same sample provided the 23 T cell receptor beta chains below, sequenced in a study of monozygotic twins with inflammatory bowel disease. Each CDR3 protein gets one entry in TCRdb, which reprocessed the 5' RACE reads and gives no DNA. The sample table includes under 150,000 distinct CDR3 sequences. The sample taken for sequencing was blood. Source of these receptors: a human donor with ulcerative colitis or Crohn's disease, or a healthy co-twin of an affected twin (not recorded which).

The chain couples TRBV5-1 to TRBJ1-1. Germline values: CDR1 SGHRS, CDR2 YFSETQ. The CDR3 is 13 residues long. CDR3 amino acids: CASSLALNTEAFF.

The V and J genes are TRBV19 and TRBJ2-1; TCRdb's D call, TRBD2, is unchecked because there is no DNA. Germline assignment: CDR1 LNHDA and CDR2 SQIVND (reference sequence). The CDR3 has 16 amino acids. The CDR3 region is CASSIERGISYNEQFF.

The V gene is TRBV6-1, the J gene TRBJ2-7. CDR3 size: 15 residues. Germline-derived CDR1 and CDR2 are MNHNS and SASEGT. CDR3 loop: CASSTSAKISYEQYF.

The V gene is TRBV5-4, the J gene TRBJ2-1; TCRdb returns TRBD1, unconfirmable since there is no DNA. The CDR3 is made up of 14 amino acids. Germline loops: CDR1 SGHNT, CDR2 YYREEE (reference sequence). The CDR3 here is CASSSKTDDNEQFF.

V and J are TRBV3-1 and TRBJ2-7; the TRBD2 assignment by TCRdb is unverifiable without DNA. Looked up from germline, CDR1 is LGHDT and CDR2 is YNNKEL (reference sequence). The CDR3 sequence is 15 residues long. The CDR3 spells CASSLQGTRNYEQYF.

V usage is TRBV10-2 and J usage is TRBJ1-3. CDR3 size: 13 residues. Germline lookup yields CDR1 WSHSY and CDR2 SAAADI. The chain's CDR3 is CASTWDSGNTIYF.

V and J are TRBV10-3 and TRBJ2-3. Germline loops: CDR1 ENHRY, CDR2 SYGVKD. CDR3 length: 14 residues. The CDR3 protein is CAISESLSTDTQYF.

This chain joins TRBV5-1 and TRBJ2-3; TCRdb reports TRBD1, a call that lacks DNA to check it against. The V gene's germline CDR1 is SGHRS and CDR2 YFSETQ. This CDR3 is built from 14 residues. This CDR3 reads CASSGDIGADTQYF.

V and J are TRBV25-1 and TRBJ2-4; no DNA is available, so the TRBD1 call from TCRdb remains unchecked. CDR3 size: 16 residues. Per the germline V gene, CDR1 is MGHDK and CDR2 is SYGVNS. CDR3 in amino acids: CASSDTPGQGINIQYF. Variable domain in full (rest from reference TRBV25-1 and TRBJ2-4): EADIYQTPRYLVIGTGKKITLECSQTMGHDKMYWYQQDPGMELHLIHYSYGVNSTEKGDLSSESTVSRIRTEHFPLTLESARPSHTSQYLCASSDTPGQGINIQYFGAGTRLSVL.

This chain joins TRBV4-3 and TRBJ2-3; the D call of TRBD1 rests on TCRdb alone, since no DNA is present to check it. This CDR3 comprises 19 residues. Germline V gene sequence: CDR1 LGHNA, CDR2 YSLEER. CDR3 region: CASSQVPPSPGQVPDTQYF.

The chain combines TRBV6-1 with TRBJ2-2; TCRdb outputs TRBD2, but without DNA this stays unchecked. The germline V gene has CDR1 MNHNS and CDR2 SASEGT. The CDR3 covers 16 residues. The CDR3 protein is CASRRAGALNTGELFF.

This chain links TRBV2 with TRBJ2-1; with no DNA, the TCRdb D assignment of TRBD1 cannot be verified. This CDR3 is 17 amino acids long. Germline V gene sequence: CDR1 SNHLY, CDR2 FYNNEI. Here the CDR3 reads CASSETTGGLHYNEQFF. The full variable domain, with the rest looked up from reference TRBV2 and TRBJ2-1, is EPEVTQTPSHQVTQMGQEVILRCVPISNHLYFYWYRQILGQKVEFLVSFYNNEISEKSEIFDDQFSVERPDGSNFTLKIRSTKLEDSAMYFCASSETTGGLHYNEQFFGPGTRLTVL.

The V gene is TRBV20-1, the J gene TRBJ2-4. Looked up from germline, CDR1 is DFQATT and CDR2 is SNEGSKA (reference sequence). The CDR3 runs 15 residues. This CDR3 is CSARVTGLAKNIQYF.

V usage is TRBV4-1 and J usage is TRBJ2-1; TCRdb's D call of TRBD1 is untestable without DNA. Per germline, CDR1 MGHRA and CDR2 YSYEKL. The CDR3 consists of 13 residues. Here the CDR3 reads CASSQVRGNEQFF.

Here the CDR3 reads CASSLGVSSDTQYF. The chain recombines TRBV5-1 with TRBJ2-3. The germline CDR1 and CDR2 sequences are SGHRS and YFSETQ. CDR3 size: 14 residues.

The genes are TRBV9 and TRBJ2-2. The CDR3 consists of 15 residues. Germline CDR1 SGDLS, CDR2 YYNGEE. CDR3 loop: CASSVADFPTGELFF. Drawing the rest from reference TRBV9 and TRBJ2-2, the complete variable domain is DSGVTQTPKHLITATGQRVTLRCSPRSGDLSVYWYQQSLDQGLQFLIQYYNGEERAKGNILERFSAQQFPDLHSELNLSSLELGDSALYFCASSVADFPTGELFFGEGSRLTVL.

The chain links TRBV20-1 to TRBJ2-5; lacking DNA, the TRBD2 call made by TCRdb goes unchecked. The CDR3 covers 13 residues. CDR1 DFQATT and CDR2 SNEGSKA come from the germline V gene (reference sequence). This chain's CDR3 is CSARPGGKETQYF.

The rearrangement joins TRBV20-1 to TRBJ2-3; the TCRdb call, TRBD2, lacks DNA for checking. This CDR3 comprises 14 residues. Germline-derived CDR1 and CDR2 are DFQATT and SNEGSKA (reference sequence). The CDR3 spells CSANGLVVADTQYF.

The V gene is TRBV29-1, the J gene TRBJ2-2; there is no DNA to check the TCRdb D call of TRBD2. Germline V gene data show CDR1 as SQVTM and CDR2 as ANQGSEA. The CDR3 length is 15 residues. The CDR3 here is CSVEVDYASAGELFF.

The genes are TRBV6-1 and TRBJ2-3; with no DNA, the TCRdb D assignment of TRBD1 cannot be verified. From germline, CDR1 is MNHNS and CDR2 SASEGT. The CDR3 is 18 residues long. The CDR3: CASSEVPGQGAWPDTQYF.

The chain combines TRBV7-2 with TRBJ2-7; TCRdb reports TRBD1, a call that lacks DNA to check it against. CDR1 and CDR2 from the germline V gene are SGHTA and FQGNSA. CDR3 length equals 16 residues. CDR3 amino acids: CASSPQSPGQGYEQYF.

The CDR3 sequence: CASSLMGTPNTEAFF. The chain recombines TRBV7-2 with TRBJ1-1; TCRdb lists TRBD1, though no DNA is available to test this call. This CDR3 is 15 amino acids long. From germline, CDR1 is SGHTA and CDR2 FQGNSA.

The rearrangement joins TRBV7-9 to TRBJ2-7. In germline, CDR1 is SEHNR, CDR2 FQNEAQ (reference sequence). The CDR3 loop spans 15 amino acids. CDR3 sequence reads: CASSPRLGKPYEQYF.